The subject of this entry is one TCR beta chain. Its binding antigen is unknown. The sample holds no much larger clone one base away, and base qualities are not on file. Other DNA variants within this sample encode the same CDR3. TCRbeta chain sequencing was performed with the immunoSEQ platform. In the authors' own workflow: Pooled Treg repertoires yielded around 56,000 distinct TCRbeta sequences from patients and more than 90,000 from healthy donors. Treg TCRbeta sequences found in two or more individuals were defined as public, and these public Treg TCRbeta sequences were then searched for in Tconv repertoires. Differences between groups were assessed using Mann-Whitney U tests with Bonferroni-Dunn correction in GraphPad Prism 7.03. Entries here come from immuneACCESS through TCRdb and include only in-frame sequences with V and J called. Some clones fail to appear in such tables; in the studies checked, an unresolved V gene covers under half of the shortfall, and the cause of the remainder is unknown. Clone size and V and J calls were adopted from that table, with D and trimming inferred from the DNA. The sample table shows 18,000 or so clones, and about 92% are seen once. Together, the top ten hold roughly 0.9% of the sample.

For sorting, regulatory T cells were defined as CD4+CD25hiCD127low/negative cells. Control samples were obtained from healthy donors who were not related to the patients. A FACSAria flow cytometer was used to sort the Tconv and Treg cells intended for TCRbeta sequencing. Sorted cells were collected in 5-ml round-bottom polystyrene tubes, and dry cell pellets were stored frozen at -80 degrees C prior to sequencing. These data come from a study of B cell selection in AIRE deficiency (dated by TCRdb to about 2019). About the investigation overall: Researchers compared the TCRbeta repertoires of sorted blood CD4+ conventional T cells and regulatory T cells from AIRE-deficient patients with the corresponding repertoires from healthy controls. The TCR-sequenced cohort comprised about 5 AIRE-deficient APECED patients and about 5 healthy control donors.

On the study overall, not on this receptor specifically: Only TCRbeta chains were sequenced; about 40% of shared healthy-donor Treg sequences also occurred in healthy Tconv, possibly because of differing TCRalpha chains. Around 33% of the Treg TCRbeta sequences shared among healthy donors were found in patient Tconv cells, which suggests that Treg-biased clones were diverted into the Tconv compartment. In terms of TCRBV gene usage, CDR3 length and TCR diversity, Tconv and Treg cells from AIRE-deficient patients looked similar to Tconv and Treg cells from healthy donors. Among fewer than 4,000 shared Treg TCRbeta sequences, less than 40% were shared exclusively by healthy donors and around 8.7% exclusively by patients, which suggests that Treg selection is less efficient in the absence of AIRE. Shorter CDR3s were found in shared Treg sequences, reflecting a bias toward rearrangements containing few non-templated nucleotide insertions.

The germline V gene yields SGHRS for CDR1 and YFSETQ for CDR2. Trimming removed 4 bases from V and 8 bases from J; the gene matches leave 10 bases unexplained. The CDR3 measures 14 amino acids from cysteine to phenylalanine. The sequence is cut down to CDR3 DNA, 42 bases in frame from base 1. The V and J segments used are TRBV5-1 and TRBJ1-2; a stretch of 8 junction bases matches TRBD1. The source is a human donor in good health. Sequencing was performed on CD4+CD25+ Tregs sorted from PBMCs. The nucleotide sequence is TGCGCCAGCAGCCATACTCCCCACAGGGGGGGCTACACCTTC. This gives the protein CASSHTPHRGGYTF.